This T cell receptor beta chain was identified in a study of T cell changes during pregnancy in multiple sclerosis. The CDR3 covers 16 residues. V lost 4 bases to trimming and J lost 2 bases, with 17 bases between them. Per germline, CDR1 SGHDT and CDR2 YYEEEE. Clones were read by immunoSEQ multiplex PCR, and TCRdb kept only the in-frame ones, dropping some. The sample lists approximately 110,000 clones; 92% were seen once. This specimen consisted of peripheral blood, obtained in the third trimester of pregnancy. The J gene is TRBJ2-3, the V gene TRBV5-6; unclear D gene. The TCR originated in a female donor with multiple sclerosis, enrolled in a pregnancy study. DNA of the CDR3: TGTGCCAGCAGCCTTTGGGCTCATTCCTTCACAGATACGCAGTATTTT. Its translation: CASSLWAHSFTDTQYF.